This TCR beta chain was profiled in a study of blood T cells in healthy people across ages. In its sample, this clonotype was seen a few times. A second 7 to 11 cycle PCR used barcoded and J-beta primers. From each sample, at least 2.5 million paired-end reads containing CDR3 were obtained. MiXCR, run by TCRdb on the 5' RACE reads, gives a single entry per CDR3 protein. The table has approximately 760,000 distinct CDR3 sequences, around 25% seen once. The CDR3 has 15 residues. Germline V gene sequence: CDR1 SEHNR, CDR2 FQNEAQ (reference sequence). The V end lost 1 base, the J end lost 8 bases, and 14 bases lay between the germline ends. A further study also used this sample, focusing on T cells of mothers and their children. From that report: For each mother, over 9.5 million TCR beta CDR3 reads were obtained, and for each child, 2.5 million to 3 million.

V gene TRBV7-9 combines with J gene TRBJ1-4; possibly TRBD1 for D (5 bases). The material sequenced was blood. This TCR derives from a boy aged 5-17 years in good health. CDR3 sequence: CASSLVSREKEKLFF. DNA of the CDR3: TGTGCCAGCAGCTTAGTGAGCAGGGAGAAAGAAAAACTGTTTTTT.